Below, one TCR beta chain is given with its context. The antigen is not known. Trimming removed 5 bases from V and 6 bases from J; junction bases left unmatched: 8. The CDR3 is 14 residues long. CDR1 and CDR2 from the germline V gene are LNHDA and SQIVND (reference sequence). The sample belongs to a study of shared clonotypes between healthy human individuals. Template for every sorted-subset replicate PCR totaled about 0.2 ug DNA, approximately 30,000 T cell genomes. Repertoires were generated with immunoSEQ multiplex PCR, while TCRdb's copy carries only in-frame clones and drops some. This repertoire shows roughly 700,000 clones, 74% found once; its top ten account for over 1.5%. Broader study findings: Sequencing depth was expected to influence donor clonotype sharing.

The material sequenced was memory CD4+ T cells sorted from blood. As for subset: CD45RA-negative fraction. The clonotype comes from a woman aged 25 to 45 in good health. The rearrangement uses TRBV19 and TRBJ1-2, with 8 bases matching TRBD1. CDR3 in DNA: TGTGCCAGTAGTGGAGGACAGGGTGGTGATGGCTACACCTTC. Translated, it gives CASSGGQGGDGYTF.